The 15 T cell receptor beta chains listed next were all sequenced from one sample in a study of STAT3 mutations in large granular lymphocyte leukemia. Notes on the study in general: At least one immunodominant TCR beta clonotype appeared in every T-cell large granular lymphocyte leukemia patient.

The antigens these receptors bind are not known. Some clones are missing from TCRdb's copy, which holds only in-frame ones; the method was immunoSEQ multiplex PCR. The sample has 4,500 or so clones, over 50% seen once. The sample was peripheral blood mononuclear cells. The receptor source for this set is a male patient between 45 and 60 years old with T-cell large granular lymphocyte leukemia. Some clones in this sample may be carry-over from other donors' samples.

This clone was detected only once. The J gene is TRBJ2-7, the V gene TRBV2; 11 nucleotides agree with TRBD1. The V gene end was trimmed by 10 bases and the J gene end by 5 bases; junction bases not matched to a gene: 16. The CDR3 is 16 residues long. The V gene's germline CDR1 is SNHLY and CDR2 FYNNEI. The CDR3 sequence: CATLRPLGQGGNEQYF. CDR3 coding DNA: TGTGCCACCCTTCGCCCCCTGGGACAGGGGGGCAACGAGCAGTACTTC.

This clone came up a few times. The rearrangement uses TRBV7-9 and TRBJ1-2; the match to TRBD1 covers 9 bases. This CDR3 has 14 residues. V lost 2 bases, J lost 7 bases, and 5 bases stayed unmatched. CDR1 and CDR2 (germline): SEHNR, FQNEAQ (reference sequence). CDR3 nucleotide sequence: TGTGCCAGCAGCTTAACACAGGGGGCAGGTGGCTACACCTTC. Protein product: CASSLTQGAGGYTF. Using reference TRBV7-9 and TRBJ1-2 for the parts outside the CDR3, the full variable domain is DTGVSQNPRHKITKRGQNVTFRCDPISEHNRLYWYRQTLGQGPEFLTYFQNEAQLEKSRLLSDRFSAERPKGSFSTLEIQRTEQGDSAMYLCASSLTQGAGGYTFGSGTRLTVV.

This chain uses TRBV25-1 with TRBJ1-2, with TRBD1 matching over 9 bases. V gave up 7 bases and J gave up 7 bases; unmatched junction bases: 7. The CDR3 contains 13 residues. Germline V CDR1 and CDR2: MGHDK, SYGVNS. CDR3 loop: CASIGDRVGGYTF. The CDR3 bases are TGTGCCAGCATCGGGGACAGGGTAGGTGGCTACACCTTC.

The rearrangement uses TRBV5-1 and TRBJ2-1, with 7 bases that match TRBD1. The CDR3 is made up of 14 amino acids. Germline V gene lookup returns CDR1 SGHRS and CDR2 YFSETQ. V lost 1 base, J lost 7 bases, and 5 bases stayed unmatched. The CDR3 reads CASSLSGQTNEQFF. CDR3 nucleotides: TGCGCCAGCAGCTTGTCGGGACAGACGAATGAGCAGTTCTTC.

This clone was seen only a few times. The CDR3: CASSSGQAIGGYTF. The DNA for the CDR3 is TGCGCCAGCAGCTCCGGACAGGCCATTGGGGGCTACACCTTC. The rearrangement uses TRBV5-1 and TRBJ1-2; the match to TRBD1 covers 7 bases. Per germline, CDR1 SGHRS and CDR2 YFSETQ. After removal of 3 bases from V and 8 bases from J, the junction contained 10 bases not matched to a gene. The CDR3 sequence is 14 residues long.

The rearrangement uses TRBV27 and TRBJ2-7, with 8 positions matching TRBD1. The CDR3 runs 17 residues. The germline gives CDR1 MNHEY, CDR2 SMNVEV (reference sequence). Trimming at V came to 3 bases and at J to 7 bases, leaving 17 bases not matched to a gene. CDR3 sequence reads: CASSFNPAGTGLSEQYF. CDR3 coding DNA: TGTGCCAGCAGTTTCAATCCCGCCGGGACAGGTCTAAGTGAGCAGTACTTC.

The CDR3 loop is CASSLNPFYEQYF. The CDR3 DNA sequence: TGTGCCAGCAGTTTAAACCCCTTTTACGAGCAGTACTTC. The rearrangement joins TRBV27 to TRBJ2-7; no clear D. Germline CDR1 is MNHEY and CDR2 is SMNVEV (reference sequence). The CDR3 is 13 amino acids. V was cut by 2 bases and J by 4 bases, with 9 bases left in between.

The chain is built from TRBV4-2 and TRBJ2-7; possible D gene TRBD1, 6 bases. Germline values: CDR1 LGHNA, CDR2 YNFKEQ. V shed 3 bases and J shed 4 bases, with 16 bases lying between them. The CDR3 runs 15 residues. The CDR3 loop is CASSQRSGTSYEQYF. CDR3 bases: TGTGCCAGCAGCCAGAGGTCCGGGACATCTTACGAGCAGTACTTC.

The chain recombines TRBV7-9 with TRBJ2-7; D ambiguous. With 1 base removed from V and 3 bases from J, the gap between germline ends came to 7 bases. The V gene's germline CDR1 is SEHNR and CDR2 FQNEAQ (reference sequence). This CDR3 is 13 amino acids long. The CDR3 region is CASSLVAYYEQYF. The CDR3 DNA sequence: TGTGCCAGCAGCTTAGTTGCATACTACGAGCAGTACTTC.

This clone is labeled as medium-sized. The sample carries other DNA sequences with the same CDR3. CDR3 sequence: CASSLRGTGELFF. CDR3 nucleotide sequence: TGTGCCAGCAGTTTACGAGGGACCGGGGAGCTGTTTTTT. This sequence joins TRBV28 and TRBJ2-2; D is perhaps TRBD2 (5 bases). The V and J ends lost 2 bases and 5 bases respectively, with 6 bases between them. Germline V gene lookup returns CDR1 MDHEN and CDR2 SYDVKM. The CDR3 extends over 13 amino acids. The whole variable domain, filled in from reference TRBV28 and TRBJ2-2, reads DVKVTQSSRYLVKRTGEKVFLECVQDMDHENMFWYRQDPGLGLRLIYFSYDVKMKEKGDIPEGYSVSREKKERFSLILESASTNQTSMYLCASSLRGTGELFFGEGSRLTVL.

The V gene is TRBV7-9, the J gene TRBJ2-7; 11 nucleotides agree with TRBD1. Losses at the gene ends were 4 bases for V and 6 bases for J; bases not matched to a gene: 11. This CDR3 is built from 16 residues. Germline V gives CDR1 SEHNR, CDR2 FQNEAQ (reference sequence). The CDR3 sequence: CASSYPGRTGGGEQYF. The CDR3, as DNA: TGTGCCAGCAGCTACCCTGGGAGGACAGGGGGCGGCGAGCAGTACTTC.

This clone has just one count. This chain uses TRBV27 with TRBJ2-1; TRBD1 or TRBD2 may be the D gene (5 bases each). The CDR3 is made up of 14 amino acids. CDR1 and CDR2 (germline): MNHEY, SMNVEV (reference sequence). V lost 3 bases to trimming and J lost 9 bases, with 15 bases between them. CDR3 loop: CASSFRVGTVEQFF. CDR3 bases: TGTGCCAGCAGTTTCCGTGTGGGGACCGTTGAGCAGTTCTTC.

This clone came up a few times. The CDR3 DNA reads TGTGCCAGCAGCTTGGGACTAGCGGTAGTAACCAAAAACATTCAGTACTTC. Translating it yields CASSLGLAVVTKNIQYF. The chain has TRBV5-5 and TRBJ2-4, with 9 bases matching TRBD2. CDR1 is SGHKS, CDR2 YYEKEE, per germline (reference sequence). This CDR3 is 17 amino acids long. V lost 0 bases and J lost 2; bases outside the gene matches: 6.

This clone has more than one count but fewer than ten. The rearrangement links TRBV19 to TRBJ1-5, with D maybe TRBD1 (5 bases). The CDR3 spans 15 residues. V gave up 3 bases and J gave up 1 base, with 10 bases separating them. CDR1 and CDR2 from the germline V gene are LNHDA and SQIVND (reference sequence). Here the CDR3 DNA reads TGTGCCAGTAGTATGTCAGGACAAAGCAATCAGCCCCAGCATTTT. It encodes CASSMSGQSNQPQHF.

The table lists this clone with a few counts. The gene calls are TRBV18 and TRBJ1-1; perhaps TRBD1 as D (5 bases). Germline-derived CDR1 and CDR2 are KGHSH and LQKENI. The CDR3 covers 14 residues. V lost 6 bases and J lost 3, with 14 bases in between. CDR3: CASSPVGAYTEAFF. The CDR3 DNA is TGTGCCAGCTCCCCGGTTGGGGCCTACACTGAAGCTTTCTTT.